This TCR beta chain was retrieved from a study of blood T cell repertoires in COVID-19. V lost 1 base and J lost 6; bases outside the gene matches: 7. This CDR3 contains 15 residues. Per germline, CDR1 SGHRS and CDR2 YFSETQ. Using immunoSEQ multiplex PCR, the repertoire was profiled, and TCRdb retains in-frame clones only, with some absent. The repertoire includes over 250,000 clones, 90% of them detected once, and 2.6% sits in the top ten. This clone occurred a few times. The chain employs TRBV5-1 and TRBJ2-1, with TRBD1 identical over 7 bases. This receptor was identified in a man aged 55 to 70 who had recovered from COVID-19. Sequenced sample: PBMCs or T cells enriched from blood (not recorded which). The CDR3 loop reads CASSLTGDAINEQFF. CDR3 DNA sequence: TGCGCCAGCAGCTTGACAGGGGACGCGATCAATGAGCAGTTCTTC.